What follows are 17 T cell receptor beta chains derived from one specimen sequenced in a study of blood T cell repertoires in COVID-19. Sequenced by immunoSEQ multiplex PCR; TCRdb stores in-frame clones only, minus some. The profile covers around 150,000 clones, with approximately 80% appearing a single time and just under 9% taken by the ten largest. Material: peripheral blood. The receptors stem from an elderly woman in a cohort sampled during active or convalescent COVID-19.

The rearrangement uses TRBV2 and TRBJ2-2; 13 bases are a match to TRBD2. V lost 6 bases, J lost 7 bases, and 8 bases stayed unmatched. Germline CDR1 SNHLY, CDR2 FYNNEI. This CDR3 is 16 amino acids long. This CDR3 reads CASRLTSGGDLGELFF. In DNA form, the CDR3 reads TGTGCCAGCAGACTAACTAGCGGGGGGGATCTCGGGGAGCTGTTTTTT.

V and J are TRBV18 and TRBJ2-7; the match to TRBD1 covers 7 bases. The CDR3 covers 13 residues. Germline trimming cut 3 bases from V and 6 bases from J; bases unmatched to any gene: 5. Germline CDR1 KGHSH, CDR2 LQKENI. CDR3 loop: CASSPYGTAEQYV. The CDR3 DNA follows: TGTGCCAGCTCACCCTATGGGACAGCCGAGCAGTACGTC.

The V call is TRBV7-2, the J call TRBJ1-6; no clear D gene. The CDR3 extends over 14 amino acids. Trimming left V 5 bases short and J 10 bases short, with 15 bases between. Germline loops: CDR1 SGHTA, CDR2 FQGNSA. This chain's CDR3 is CASSPRRDRSPLHF. Written as DNA, the CDR3 is TGTGCCAGCAGCCCCCGGAGGGATCGGTCACCCCTCCACTTT. Full variable domain (missing parts from reference TRBV7-2 and TRBJ1-6): GAGVSQSPSNKVTEKGKDVELRCDPISGHTALYWYRQSLGQGLEFLIYFQGNSAPDKSGLPSDRFSAERTGGSVSTLTIQRTQQEDSAVYLCASSPRRDRSPLHFGNGTRLTVT.

The chain is built from TRBV18 and TRBJ1-5, with D perhaps TRBD1 (6 bases). Germline-derived CDR1 and CDR2 are KGHSH and LQKENI. This CDR3 region has 16 residues. Trimming left V 1 base short and J 0 bases short, with 10 bases between. The CDR3 DNA follows: TGTGCCAGCTCACCACGGGGGCCGTATAGCAATCAGCCCCAGCATTTT. This sequence encodes CASSPRGPYSNQPQHF.

The chain couples TRBV7-6 to TRBJ2-2, with D perhaps TRBD1 (5 bases). This CDR3 has 16 residues. V lost 5 bases and J lost 4, with 17 bases in between. The V gene's germline CDR1 is SGHVS and CDR2 FNYEAQ. The CDR3 protein is CASSGNGGRVTGELFF. As DNA, the CDR3 is TGTGCCAGCAGCGGGAATGGTGGCAGGGTCACCGGGGAGCTGTTTTTT.

The rearrangement joins TRBV5-6 to TRBJ1-4; D may be TRBD1 (5 bases). Germline CDR1 SGHDT, CDR2 YYEEEE. Deletions cut 2 bases from V and 4 bases from J, with 6 bases between. The CDR3 covers 13 residues. The DNA for the CDR3 is TGTGCCAGCAGCTTCGGGGGTAATGAAAAACTGTTTTTT. Its translation is CASSFGGNEKLFF.

This clone was observed a single time. The chain employs TRBV19 and TRBJ2-1; perhaps TRBD2 as D (6 bases). CDR3 length equals 16 residues. Between the trimmed V and J ends, which lost 2 bases and 2 bases, there was a span of 13 bases. In germline, CDR1 is LNHDA, CDR2 SQIVND (reference sequence). The CDR3 sequence is CASSIYASGAYNEQFF. In DNA, the CDR3 is TGTGCCAGTAGTATATATGCGTCGGGGGCCTACAATGAGCAGTTCTTC.

DNA of the CDR3: TGCGCCAGCAGCCAAGCCTTGACAGCCAACACTGAAGCTTTCTTT. Translation gives CASSQALTANTEAFF. V usage is TRBV4-3 and J usage is TRBJ1-1; possible D gene TRBD1, 5 bases. Looked up from germline, CDR1 is LGHNA and CDR2 is YSLEER. CDR3 length: 15 amino acids. V lost 1 base, J lost 2 bases, and 11 bases lay in between.

This chain connects TRBV28 to TRBJ2-4, with 8 bases identical to TRBD1. The CDR3 is 15 amino acids. V lost 9 bases to trimming and J lost 6 bases; unmatched junction nucleotides: 13. Germline CDR1 reads MDHEN; CDR2 reads SYDVKM. CDR3 protein: CASSHRGSRANIQYF. CDR3 bases: TGTGCCAGTTCACACAGGGGGAGTAGAGCAAACATTCAGTACTTC.

As to this clone: Relative to the germline gene, one junction end is altered; a read error may explain this. V and J are TRBV2 and TRBJ1-5, with 11 positions matching TRBD1. CDR3 size: 19 residues. CDR1 and CDR2 from the germline V gene are SNHLY and FYNNEI. CDR3 sequence (DNA): TGTGCCAGCACTGAACAACCCGCGGACAGGGGGCTCGGCAATCAGCCCCAGCATTTT. Its protein product is CASTEQPADRGLGNQPQHF.

The chain uses TRBV12-3 or TRBV12-4 and TRBJ1-2; a weak D match, TRBD1 (5 bases). Trimming took off 6 bases at V and 2 bases at J, with 10 bases between the two ends. The CDR3 has 13 amino acids. CDR3 sequence (DNA): TGTGCCAGCAGCCCGGACACAAACTATGGCTACACCTTC. This codes for CASSPDTNYGYTF.

The chain carries TRBV5-1 and TRBJ1-1, with a weak D call TRBD1 (6 bases). From germline, CDR1 is SGHRS and CDR2 YFSETQ. Trimming stripped 4 bases from V and 1 base from J, with 14 bases between. The CDR3 loop spans 15 amino acids. The CDR3 reads CASSATQGWNTEAFF. CDR3 nucleotides: TGCGCCAGCAGCGCCACCCAGGGGTGGAACACTGAAGCTTTCTTT.

In its sample, this clone was seen once. The J gene is TRBJ2-7, the V gene TRBV19, with 9 positions matching TRBD2. Per the germline V gene, CDR1 is LNHDA and CDR2 is SQIVND (reference sequence). The J segment lost 5 bases and the V segment lost 6 bases, leaving 11 bases of the junction unmatched. The CDR3 runs 15 residues. Written as DNA, the CDR3 is TGTGCCAGTAGAGCCGTCGGGACTAGCCAGGACGAGCAGTACTTC. Encoded protein: CASRAVGTSQDEQYF.

V gene TRBV11-2 combines with J gene TRBJ2-7, with TRBD2 matching 8 bases. The CDR3 runs 16 residues. J was trimmed by 4 bases and V by 2 bases; bases with no gene match: 10. Germline V gives CDR1 SGHAT, CDR2 FQNNGV. The CDR3 here is CASSLFYGGGRYEQYF. As DNA, the CDR3 is TGTGCCAGCAGCTTATTCTACGGCGGGGGGCGGTACGAGCAGTACTTC.

The chain couples TRBV2 to TRBJ2-1; weak D call: TRBD2 (5 bases). This CDR3 has 13 amino acids. Germline CDR1 reads SNHLY; CDR2 reads FYNNEI. The V gene lost 8 bases and the J gene lost 7 bases, with 15 bases spanning the gap. The CDR3 DNA reads TGTGCCAGCCGATGGGGAGAAGGGAATGAGCAGTTCTTC. This codes for CASRWGEGNEQFF.

In its sample, this clone was seen once. CDR3 bases: TGTGCCAGCAGCCCAAACAGGGGGGGGGAAGAAGAGACCCAGTACTTC. Translation: CASSPNRGGEEETQYF. The chain uses TRBV7-2 and TRBJ2-5; D is perhaps TRBD1 (8 bases). The CDR3 covers 16 residues. Deletions cut 5 bases from V and 3 bases from J, with 19 bases between. Germline values: CDR1 SGHTA, CDR2 FQGNSA.

The rearrangement uses TRBV5-5 and TRBJ2-1; weak D call: TRBD2 (6 bases). The CDR3 totals 16 residues. V was shortened by 0 bases and J by 1 base, with 11 bases between the two germline ends. Germline V gene sequence: CDR1 SGHKS, CDR2 YYEKEE (reference sequence). CDR3 in DNA: TGTGCCAGCAGCTTGGTGTTAGGGAGGTCCTACAATGAGCAGTTCTTC. Protein: CASSLVLGRSYNEQFF.